This passage covers 18 T cell receptor beta chains from one sample sequenced in a study of shared clonotypes between healthy human individuals. Here immunoSEQ multiplex PCR was the method, and the copy in TCRdb shows in-frame clones only, minus some. This table has 2 million to 3 million clones, just over 90% appearing once. Source material: naive CD4+ T cells sorted from blood. Documented subset: CD45RA+ positively selected. Every receptor here comes from a man between 18 and 29 years old in good health.

The chain joins TRBV10-2 to TRBJ2-7, with TRBD1 identical over 7 bases. V dropped 2 bases and J dropped 2; count of bases not matched to a gene: 9. CDR1 is WSHSY, CDR2 SAAADI, per germline. CDR3 length equals 16 residues. DNA of the CDR3: TGCGCCAGCAGTGAGAAGGGGGCCAGGCCTGCCTACGAGCAGTACTTC. Translation: CASSEKGARPAYEQYF.

This chain links TRBV7-6 with TRBJ1-6; 9 bases are shared with TRBD1. V shed 4 bases, J shed 10 bases, and the junction held 11 bases outside the gene matches. From germline, CDR1 is SGHVS and CDR2 FNYEAQ. This CDR3 contains 16 residues. CDR3: CASSSGGQGLWSPLHF. The CDR3 DNA reads TGTGCCAGCAGCTCCGGGGGACAGGGATTATGGTCACCCCTCCACTTT. The full variable domain, its missing parts supplied by reference TRBV7-6 and TRBJ1-6, is GAGVSQSPRYKVTKRGQDVALRCDPISGHVSLYWYRQALGQGPEFLTYFNYEAQQDKSGLPNDRFSAERPEGSISTLTIQRTEQRDSAMYRCASSSGGQGLWSPLHFGNGTRLTVT.

Details on this clone: The sample carries other DNA sequences with the same CDR3. This chain joins TRBV5-1 and TRBJ1-6, with D possibly TRBD1 on 6 matching bases. CDR1 is SGHRS and CDR2 is YFSETQ in the germline V gene. Trimming pared 0 bases from V and 4 bases from J, leaving 8 bases between. The CDR3 loop spans 15 amino acids. For the CDR3, the DNA is TGCGCCAGCAGCTTGGAGGGGGGATATAATTCACCCCTCCACTTT. It specifies CASSLEGGYNSPLHF. The complete variable domain, with remaining parts taken from reference TRBV5-1 and TRBJ1-6, reads KAGVTQTPRYLIKTRGQQVTLSCSPISGHRSVSWYQQTPGQGLQFLFEYFSETQRNKGNFPGRFSGRQFSNSRSEMNVSTLELGDSALYLCASSLEGGYNSPLHFGNGTRLTVT.

The chain joins TRBV18 to TRBJ2-7; the match to TRBD1 covers 9 bases. J was trimmed by 1 base and V by 3 bases; bases with no gene match: 7. CDR3 length equals 16 residues. In germline, CDR1 is KGHSH, CDR2 LQKENI. The CDR3 DNA reads as TGTGCCAGCTCACCCTCCGGGACAGGGATTTCCTACGAGCAGTACTTC. Residues: CASSPSGTGISYEQYF.

The V and J genes are TRBV19 and TRBJ2-3, with D possibly being TRBD1 (6 bases). Germline assignment: CDR1 LNHDA and CDR2 SQIVND (reference sequence). Trimming removed 6 bases from V and 0 bases from J, with 7 bases in between. This CDR3 has 13 amino acids. CDR3 sequence: CASRGASTDTQYF. CDR3 bases: TGTGCCAGTAGGGGGGCGAGCACAGATACGCAGTATTTT.

J is TRBJ1-6 and V is TRBV7-2; 9 bases fit TRBD1. Germline V gives CDR1 SGHTA, CDR2 FQGNSA. The CDR3 has 14 amino acids. With 5 bases clipped from V and 7 bases from J, the junction kept 3 bases outside the gene matches. CDR3 in amino acids: CASSRGTGNSPLHF. The CDR3 DNA reads TGTGCCAGCAGCCGTGGGACAGGGAATTCACCCCTCCACTTT.

Remarks on this clone: Other DNA sequences in this sample translate to the same CDR3. This chain uses TRBV30 with TRBJ1-5; D remains ambiguous. This CDR3 contains 13 residues. Germline lookup yields CDR1 GTSNPN and CDR2 SVGIG (reference sequence). V was shortened by 3 bases and J by 5 bases, with 11 bases between the two germline ends. The CDR3 is CAWRAGLDQPQHF. CDR3 nucleotides: TGTGCCTGGAGAGCAGGACTCGATCAGCCCCAGCATTTT.

The chain employs TRBV6-5 and TRBJ2-2; 11 bases match TRBD1. J was trimmed by 7 bases and V by 8 bases; bases with no gene match: 6. The CDR3 runs to 14 residues. Germline V gene sequence: CDR1 MNHEY, CDR2 SVGAGI. The CDR3 loop reads CASSGQGGYGELFF. The CDR3 nucleotides read TGTGCCAGCTCGGGACAGGGGGGATACGGGGAGCTGTTTTTT.

J is TRBJ1-2 and V is TRBV28; D ambiguous. The germline CDR1 and CDR2 sequences are MDHEN and SYDVKM. The CDR3 length is 12 residues. The ends were cut back, 6 bases at V and 5 bases at J, with 10 bases in the middle. The CDR3 sequence: CASSRTTYGYTF. CDR3 DNA: TGTGCCAGCAGCAGGACGACTTATGGCTACACCTTC.

V gene TRBV6-5 combines with J gene TRBJ2-7; 7 nucleotides match TRBD1. The CDR3 has 12 residues. J lost 5 bases, V lost 4 bases, and 2 bases had no gene match. Germline assignment: CDR1 MNHEY and CDR2 SVGAGI. The CDR3 nucleotides read TGTGCCAGCAGTTTTACAGGGGACGAGCAGTACTTC. This sequence encodes CASSFTGDEQYF.

The genes are TRBV7-2 and TRBJ2-4; D is unclear. The CDR3 covers 16 residues. CDR1 is SGHTA, CDR2 FQGNSA, per germline. The V and J ends lost 0 bases and 0 bases respectively, with 9 bases between them. CDR3 loop: CASSLAAPVAKNIQYF. CDR3 bases: TGTGCCAGCAGCTTAGCGGCTCCAGTAGCCAAAAACATTCAGTACTTC.

A word on this clone: At the DNA level, this CDR3 is encoded by other sequences in the same sample as well. In nucleotides, the CDR3 is TGTGCCAGCGGACAGGGTGGTGGCTACACCTTC. This sequence encodes CASGQGGGYTF. The chain recombines TRBV6-5 with TRBJ1-2; the match to TRBD1 covers 8 bases. The CDR3 sequence is 11 residues long. Germline CDR1 is MNHEY and CDR2 is SVGAGI. V was clipped by 8 bases and J by 7 bases; unmatched bases: 3.

For this clone: The sample carries other DNA sequences with the same CDR3. V usage is TRBV6-5 and J usage is TRBJ1-2; D unresolved. V dropped 0 bases and J dropped 1 base, with 0 bases sitting between them. This CDR3 contains 12 residues. Germline V gives CDR1 MNHEY, CDR2 SVGAGI. The CDR3 coding sequence is TGTGCCAGCAGTTACTCTAACTATGGCTACACCTTC. Amino acid sequence: CASSYSNYGYTF.

The chain carries TRBV6-6 and TRBJ2-1, with TRBD2 matching over 12 bases. Germline CDR1 reads MNHNY; CDR2 reads SVGAGI (reference sequence). This CDR3 contains 16 residues. V shed 2 bases and J 6 bases; nucleotides not matched to a gene: 5. The DNA for the CDR3 is TGTGCCAGCAGTTACGTAGGACTAGCGGGGTTCAATGAGCAGTTCTTC. This sequence encodes CASSYVGLAGFNEQFF.

The V gene is TRBV19, the J gene TRBJ2-7; 7 nucleotides line up with TRBD2. CDR1 and CDR2 (germline): LNHDA, SQIVND (reference sequence). The CDR3 is made up of 16 amino acids. With 4 bases clipped from V and 0 bases from J, the junction kept 9 bases outside the gene matches. DNA of the CDR3: TGTGCCAGTAGTAATTCTGTGGGGGGGTCCTCCTACGAGCAGTACTTC. It specifies CASSNSVGGSSYEQYF.

The chain is built from TRBV5-6 and TRBJ2-7, with 7 bases that match TRBD2. Per the germline V gene, CDR1 is SGHDT and CDR2 is YYEEEE. The CDR3 spans 13 residues. J was trimmed by 2 bases and V by 4 bases; bases with no gene match: 3. The CDR3 bases are TGTGCCAGCAGCCGACGGGGGGCCTACGAGCAGTACTTC. Its protein product is CASSRRGAYEQYF. Variable domain in full (rest from reference TRBV5-6 and TRBJ2-7): DAGVTQSPTHLIKTRGQQVTLRCSPKSGHDTVSWYQQALGQGPQFIFQYYEEEERQRGNFPDRFSGHQFPNYSSELNVNALLLGDSALYLCASSRRGAYEQYFGPGTRLTVT.

The V call is TRBV4-1, the J call TRBJ1-1, with 9 bases aligning to TRBD1. The CDR3 loop spans 15 amino acids. The trim removed 3 bases at V and 2 bases at J, leaving 4 bases unmatched. Germline V gives CDR1 MGHRA, CDR2 YSYEKL. The CDR3 DNA is TGCGCCAGCAGCCAGCGGGACAGGGATAACACTGAAGCTTTCTTT. Translation: CASSQRDRDNTEAFF.

The genes are TRBV4-3 and TRBJ2-1; D gene unclear. The CDR3 spans 16 residues. Germline V CDR1 and CDR2: LGHNA, YSLEER. The V end lost 0 bases, the J end lost 3 bases, and 12 bases lay between the germline ends. CDR3 region: CASSQEETAVYNEQFF. Here the CDR3 DNA reads TGCGCCAGCAGCCAAGAAGAGACTGCGGTCTACAATGAGCAGTTCTTC.